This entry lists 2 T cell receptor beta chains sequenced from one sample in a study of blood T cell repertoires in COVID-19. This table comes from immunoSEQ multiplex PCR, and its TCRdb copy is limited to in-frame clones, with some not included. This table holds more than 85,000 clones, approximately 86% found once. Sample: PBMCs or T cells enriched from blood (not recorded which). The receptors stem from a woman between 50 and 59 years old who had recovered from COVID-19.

CDR3 sequence: CASRSQGLGTEAFF. The CDR3, as DNA: TGTGCCAGCCGCTCACAGGGGTTGGGGACTGAAGCTTTCTTT. This chain uses TRBV5-4 with TRBJ1-1, with TRBD1 identical over 7 bases. Per the germline V gene, CDR1 is SGHNT and CDR2 is YYREEE (reference sequence). This CDR3 is 14 amino acids long. V trimming: 7 bases; J trimming: 5 bases; junction bases outside the gene matches: 11.

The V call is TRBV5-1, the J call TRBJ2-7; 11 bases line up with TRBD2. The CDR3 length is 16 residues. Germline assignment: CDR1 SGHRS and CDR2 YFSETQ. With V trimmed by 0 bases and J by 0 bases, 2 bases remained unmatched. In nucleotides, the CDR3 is TGCGCCAGCAGCTTGGGAGGGACTAGCGGCTCCTACGAGCAGTACTTC. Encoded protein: CASSLGGTSGSYEQYF.